One and the same sample provided the 17 T cell receptor beta chains below, sequenced in a study of regulatory T cells in long-lasting Graves disease. Time point: persistent/refractory GD, antithyroid drugs over 5 years with positive TRAb. Making the TCR library involved RNA that had been extracted from PBMCs. Assembly of TCR beta libraries relied on iRepertoire HTBI primers together with Arm-PCR of CDR3 regions. TCRdb called the multiplex PCR reads again in MiXCR, with one record for every CDR3 protein. The sample shows approximately 400,000 distinct CDR3 sequences, less than 25% of them seen only once. The specimen comprised peripheral blood mononuclear cells (PBMCs), sampled when the disease was refractory, from a patient treated with antithyroid drugs. The receptors originated from a female donor with Graves disease.

This clonotype has ten or more counts. The genes are TRBV20-1 and TRBJ1-5, with D tentatively TRBD1 (5 bases). V gave up 3 bases and J gave up 4 bases, with 7 bases separating them. The CDR3 is 12 residues long. Germline V CDR1 and CDR2: DFQATT, SNEGSKA (reference sequence). The chain's CDR3 is CSARGGNQPQHF. DNA of the CDR3: TGCAGTGCTAGGGGGGGGAATCAGCCCCAGCATTTT.

This clonotype was observed at least ten times. The CDR3 DNA follows: TGTGCCAGCAGGGGTACTAACAGCAATCAGCCCCAGCATTTT. Translated: CASRGTNSNQPQHF. This chain uses TRBV2 with TRBJ1-5; D uncertain. The V and J ends lost 6 bases and 1 base respectively, with 10 bases between them. The CDR3 contains 14 residues. CDR1 and CDR2 from the germline V gene are SNHLY and FYNNEI.

This clonotype was seen more than once but under ten times. This chain joins TRBV7-9 and TRBJ1-1; no definite D call. Trimming took 4 bases from V and 3 from J, leaving 9 bases between them. Germline lookup yields CDR1 SEHNR and CDR2 FQNEAQ (reference sequence). The CDR3 is made up of 13 amino acids. The CDR3 region has the DNA TGTGCCAGCAGCTCACCCGGGTACACTGAAGCTTTCTTT. The encoded protein is CASSSPGYTEAFF.

The table lists this clonotype with a few counts. CDR3 DNA: TGTGCCAGCAGCTGGGACAGGCGCAATCAGCCCCAGCATTTT. Amino acid sequence: CASSWDRRNQPQHF. This chain connects TRBV6-1 to TRBJ1-5, with TRBD1 identical over 8 bases. This CDR3 spans 14 amino acids. Trimming at V came to 6 bases and at J to 2 bases, leaving 3 bases not matched to a gene. Germline assignment: CDR1 MNHNS and CDR2 SASEGT.

This chain links TRBV18 with TRBJ2-3, with TRBD2 matching 10 bases. CDR3 length equals 15 residues. The germline V gene encodes CDR1 KGHSH and CDR2 LQKENI. Trimming removed 6 bases from V and 2 bases from J; junction bases left unmatched: 5. DNA for the CDR3: TGTGCCAGCTCCGGACTAGCGGAGAACACAGATACGCAGTATTTT. Its protein is CASSGLAENTDTQYF.

Notes on this clonotype: A read error may account for a junction end that differs from germline. This chain joins TRBV6-2 or TRBV6-3 and TRBJ1-5; D is uncertain. Germline V gives CDR1 MNHEY, CDR2 SVGEGT. This CDR3 contains 19 residues. CDR3 bases: TGTGCTAGCAGTTTAACTAGCAAGGACCGGGCAGCCCTTTTCCAGCCCCAGCATTTT. This sequence encodes CASSLTSKDRAALFQPQHF.

This sequence joins TRBV30 and TRBJ2-5; D ambiguous. Per germline, CDR1 GTSNPN and CDR2 SVGIG (reference sequence). The V end lost 4 bases, the J end lost 2 bases, and 5 bases lay between the germline ends. The CDR3 spans 11 residues. The CDR3 sequence is CAWTVQETQYF. The CDR3 bases are TGTGCCTGGACAGTTCAAGAGACCCAGTACTTC.

Of note for this clonotype: A much larger clone differs from this one at a single base, so this may be a read error. This chain uses TRBV12-3 or TRBV12-4 with TRBJ1-1; a possible D gene is TRBD1 (6 bases). The V end was cut by 4 bases, the J end by 10 bases, with 19 bases between. The CDR3 sequence is 14 residues long. CDR3 sequence reads: CASSSGAGERGAFF. CDR3 in DNA: TGTGCCAGCAGTTCGGGGGCAGGCGAACGTGGAGCTTTCTTT.

This clonotype was seen ten or more times. V gene TRBV7-8 combines with J gene TRBJ1-2; 8 bases are a match to TRBD1. This CDR3 has 15 residues. The J segment lost 2 bases and the V segment lost 1 base, leaving 3 bases of the junction unmatched. CDR1 SGHVS and CDR2 FQNEAQ come from the germline V gene. The DNA for the CDR3 is TGTGCCAGCAGCTTAGGGACAGGGTCGAACTATGGCTACACCTTC. Protein sequence: CASSLGTGSNYGYTF.

This clonotype was detected many times. This chain joins TRBV12-3 or TRBV12-4 and TRBJ2-7, with unresolved D. Deletions cut 8 bases from V and 2 bases from J, with 4 bases between. The CDR3 totals 10 residues. CDR3 protein: CASGTYEQYF. CDR3 nucleotides: TGTGCCAGCGGAACCTACGAGCAGTACTTC.

The CDR3 loop is CASSLEASHRPGELFF. The CDR3 coding sequence is TGCGCCAGCAGCTTGGAAGCTAGCCACCGACCCGGGGAGCTGTTTTTT. V and J are TRBV5-1 and TRBJ2-2; weak D call: TRBD2 (5 bases). The CDR3 has 16 residues. Germline V gene lookup returns CDR1 SGHRS and CDR2 YFSETQ. V was trimmed by 0 bases and J by 6 bases, leaving 15 bases between them.

This clonotype appeared many times. The gene calls are TRBV5-1 and TRBJ2-7; possibly TRBD2 for D (6 bases). The CDR3 loop spans 13 amino acids. Looked up from germline, CDR1 is SGHRS and CDR2 is YFSETQ. Trimming removed 4 bases at V and 1 base at J, with 9 bases between. The CDR3: CASSTGGSYEQYF. In DNA form, the CDR3 reads TGCGCCAGCAGCACCGGGGGATCCTACGAGCAGTACTTC.

The CDR3 nucleotides read TGTGCCAGCAGCTTAGGGACAGGGTTGCGCAATGAGCAGTTCTTC. Translation: CASSLGTGLRNEQFF. V gene TRBV11-2 combines with J gene TRBJ2-1; 8 bases map to TRBD1. The CDR3 consists of 15 residues. Unmatched junction bases numbered 5, after V lost 1 base and J lost 6 bases. From germline, CDR1 is SGHAT and CDR2 FQNNGV.

The gene calls are TRBV10-2 and TRBJ1-1; TRBD1 is a possible D gene (6 bases). The V end lost 2 bases, the J end lost 1 base, and 11 bases lay between the germline ends. The CDR3 has 15 amino acids. The V gene's germline CDR1 is WSHSY and CDR2 SAAADI. CDR3 sequence reads: CASSEPGARNTEAFF. As DNA, the CDR3 is TGCGCCAGCAGTGAGCCGGGGGCCAGGAACACTGAAGCTTTCTTT.

This clonotype was seen a handful of times. The CDR3 nucleotides are TGTGCCAGCATCCCTAGCGGGTTCACCGGGGAGCTGTTTTTT. Translated, it gives CASIPSGFTGELFF. The chain couples TRBV7-2 to TRBJ2-2; 8 bases fit TRBD2. V shed 7 bases and J 4 bases; nucleotides not matched to a gene: 5. CDR3 size: 14 residues. Germline V gives CDR1 SGHTA, CDR2 FQGNSA.

This clonotype was detected a few times. The chain carries TRBV7-2 and TRBJ2-7; D perhaps matches TRBD2 (6 bases). V lost 5 bases, J lost 0 bases, and 14 bases lay in between. Germline values: CDR1 SGHTA, CDR2 FQGNSA. The CDR3 is 15 residues long. The CDR3 coding sequence is TGTGCCAGCAGCGAGAGCGGGTCCCTCTCCTACGAGCAGTACTTC. This encodes CASSESGSLSYEQYF.

This clonotype turned up a few times. This chain links TRBV7-8 with TRBJ1-4; 7 nucleotides match TRBD1. From germline, CDR1 is SGHVS and CDR2 FQNEAQ. V gave up 5 bases and J gave up 4 bases; unmatched junction bases: 4. This CDR3 has 14 amino acids. The CDR3 spells CASSDRDGNEKLFF. The CDR3 DNA reads as TGTGCCAGCAGCGACAGGGATGGTAATGAAAAACTGTTTTTT.